This entry describes one TCR beta chain. The CDR3 is 13 residues long. Trimming took 1 base from V and 6 from J, leaving 7 bases between them. CDR1 is SGHDN, CDR2 FVKESK, per germline. The data are from a study of blood T cell repertoires in COVID-19. Study-level information: Collection of acute and convalescent COVID-19 samples took place in the United States, Italy and Spain.

Assay: immunoSEQ multiplex PCR; the TCRdb copy retains only in-frame clones and omits some. The data hold under 200,000 clones, with around 83% observed a single time. Input material: peripheral blood. The source is a man younger than 35 with acute or convalescent COVID-19. This rearrangement joins TRBV14 to TRBJ2-1; D is unresolved. CDR3 nucleotide sequence: TGTGCCAGCAGCCAAGGCAGAGGCAATGAGCAGTTCTTC. Encoded protein: CASSQGRGNEQFF.